The 23 T cell receptor beta chains below come from one sample, sequenced in a study of OX40 agonist ivuxolimab in advanced cancers. Generated by immunoSEQ multiplex PCR, the TCRdb table keeps only in-frame clones and is missing some. The data hold 50,000 to 75,000 clones, with about 85% observed a single time. The material was CD4+ or CD8+ T cells sorted from blood, obtained in a trial of the OX40 agonist ivuxolimab. These receptors came from an adult with an advanced solid tumor such as melanoma, head and neck, liver or kidney cancer.

V gene TRBV9 combines with J gene TRBJ2-5, with D perhaps matching TRBD1 (5 bases). The CDR3 consists of 17 residues. Trimming took off 0 bases at V and 5 bases at J, with 20 bases between the two ends. Per germline, CDR1 SGDLS and CDR2 YYNGEE. CDR3 sequence reads: CASSVAGQVPGQETQYF. The DNA of the CDR3 is TGTGCCAGCAGCGTAGCTGGCCAAGTGCCAGGGCAGGAGACCCAGTACTTC.

This chain joins TRBV13 and TRBJ1-3; TRBD1 might be the D (5 bases). The CDR3 loop spans 17 amino acids. Germline V gene data show CDR1 as PRHDT and CDR2 as FYEKMQ (reference sequence). Trimming took 5 bases from V and 0 from J, leaving 17 bases between them. CDR3 sequence (DNA): TGTGCCAGCAGCCCTGGGTTGGGGGTTACCTCTGGAAACACCATATATTTT. Its protein is CASSPGLGVTSGNTIYF.

The chain uses TRBV7-2 and TRBJ2-1; tentatively, D is TRBD2 (5 bases). V lost 8 bases and J 1 base, leaving 15 bases between the germline ends. This CDR3 spans 15 amino acids. The germline CDR1 and CDR2 sequences are SGHTA and FQGNSA. The CDR3 coding sequence is TGTGCCAGCCAGCCCTTTGAGGGATCCTACAATGAGCAGTTCTTC. Encoded protein: CASQPFEGSYNEQFF.

V usage is TRBV7-6 and J usage is TRBJ2-7; 10 bases match TRBD1. Looked up from germline, CDR1 is SGHVS and CDR2 is FNYEAQ. This CDR3 spans 14 amino acids. Trimming removed 1 base from V and 3 bases from J; junction bases left unmatched: 0. The CDR3 sequence is CASSLGDRGYEQYF. The CDR3 nucleotides are TGTGCCAGCAGCTTAGGGGACAGGGGCTACGAGCAGTACTTC.

The chain combines TRBV27 with TRBJ1-4; the D gene is possibly TRBD1 (6 bases). V lost 0 bases, J lost 7 bases, and 18 bases lay in between. There are 17 residues in the CDR3. Germline V gene sequence: CDR1 MNHEY, CDR2 SMNVEV (reference sequence). The CDR3, as DNA: TGTGCCAGCAGTTTATCCTTTTTCGGGGGGCGTCTTGAAAAACTGTTTTTT. As protein: CASSLSFFGGRLEKLFF.

This clone was picked up one time. The chain carries TRBV7-3 and TRBJ1-6; TRBD1 is a possible D gene (5 bases). This CDR3 comprises 17 residues. Between the trimmed V and J ends, which lost 4 bases and 4 bases, there was a span of 17 bases. Germline V CDR1 and CDR2: SGHTA, FQGTGA. CDR3 coding DNA: TGTGCCAGCAGCTCCGCGCTTTCGACAGCATATAATTCACCCCTCCACTTT. Residues: CASSSALSTAYNSPLHF.

This sequence joins TRBV18 and TRBJ2-5; 8 bases agree with TRBD1. This CDR3 spans 16 amino acids. V trimming: 0 bases; J trimming: 5 bases; junction bases outside the gene matches: 8. The germline gives CDR1 KGHSH, CDR2 LQKENI. CDR3: CASSPPGPGGVETQYF. The CDR3 nucleotides are TGTGCCAGCTCACCACCTGGACCAGGGGGCGTGGAGACCCAGTACTTC.

This chain joins TRBV10-2 and TRBJ1-5; D possibly corresponds to TRBD1 (6 bases). CDR1 is WSHSY, CDR2 SAAADI, per germline. V lost 0 bases and J lost 7, with 10 bases in between. CDR3 size: 14 residues. As DNA, the CDR3 is TGCGCCAGCAGTGAGTCGGGGGGCCTACAGCCCCAGCATTTT. It codes for CASSESGGLQPQHF.

The chain carries TRBV6-1 and TRBJ1-5; D might be TRBD1 (5 bases). V lost 0 bases and J 5 bases, leaving 11 bases between the germline ends. The germline V gene has CDR1 MNHNS and CDR2 SASEGT. There are 15 residues in the CDR3. The CDR3 spells CASSEAGGTHQPQHF. The CDR3 region has the DNA TGTGCCAGCAGTGAAGCTGGGGGTACGCATCAGCCCCAGCATTTT.

The chain is built from TRBV6-5 and TRBJ2-7, with D possibly TRBD2 on 7 matching bases. The CDR3 covers 12 residues. V lost 8 bases to trimming and J lost 4 bases, with 12 bases between them. CDR1 is MNHEY and CDR2 is SVGAGI in the germline V gene. The CDR3 protein is CASGSGTYEQYF. The DNA for the CDR3 is TGTGCCAGCGGGAGCGGGACATACGAGCAGTACTTC.

Written as DNA, the CDR3 is TGTGCCAGCAGCCCGAATAGCGGGGGAACAGATACGCAGTATTTT. Encoded protein: CASSPNSGGTDTQYF. This chain connects TRBV7-9 to TRBJ2-3, with 9 bases lining up with TRBD2. Germline V gene lookup returns CDR1 SEHNR and CDR2 FQNEAQ (reference sequence). CDR3 length: 15 amino acids. J was trimmed by 3 bases and V by 5 bases; bases with no gene match: 6.

The chain links TRBV7-2 to TRBJ1-5; D may be TRBD1 (6 bases). Germline V CDR1 and CDR2: SGHTA, FQGNSA. Trimming removed 1 base at V and 5 bases at J, with 9 bases between. The CDR3 spans 14 residues. Here the CDR3 reads CASSLDRDHQPQHF. As DNA, the CDR3 is TGTGCCAGCAGCTTAGACAGGGACCATCAGCCCCAGCATTTT.

The rearrangement joins TRBV7-9 to TRBJ1-1; D uncertain. There are 13 residues in the CDR3. The germline gives CDR1 SEHNR, CDR2 FQNEAQ (reference sequence). V was shortened by 5 bases and J by 3 bases, with 10 bases between the two germline ends. Here the CDR3 reads CASSRHEYTEAFF. Written as DNA, the CDR3 is TGTGCCAGCAGCCGACATGAGTACACTGAAGCTTTCTTT.

The V call is TRBV11-2, the J call TRBJ1-2, with no clear D. Germline CDR1 reads SGHAT; CDR2 reads FQNNGV. Trimming pared 2 bases from V and 4 bases from J, leaving 14 bases between. CDR3 length equals 15 residues. The DNA for the CDR3 is TGTGCCAGCAGCTTATCACTCGCCTGGGGCTATGGCTACACCTTC. This encodes CASSLSLAWGYGYTF.

This chain links TRBV27 with TRBJ1-4; D is unresolved. Trimming cost V 3 bases and J 0 bases, with 14 bases left between them. CDR3 length equals 17 residues. Germline lookup yields CDR1 MNHEY and CDR2 SMNVEV (reference sequence). The CDR3 region is CASSFARRGPTNEKLFF. CDR3 in DNA: TGTGCCAGCAGTTTTGCCCGCCGGGGTCCAACTAATGAAAAACTGTTTTTT.

The genes are TRBV19 and TRBJ2-2; D not certain. V was cut by 7 bases and J by 2 bases, with 11 bases left in between. CDR3 size: 14 residues. CDR1 and CDR2 (germline): LNHDA, SQIVND (reference sequence). This CDR3 reads CASTSATNTGELFF. Written as DNA, the CDR3 is TGTGCCAGTACCTCGGCCACCAACACCGGGGAGCTGTTTTTT.

Comments on this clone: One end of the junction varies from germline; a read error may be responsible. This sequence joins TRBV7-7 and TRBJ2-2, with 10 bases identical to TRBD2. Germline CDR1 reads SSHAT; CDR2 reads FNYEAQ (reference sequence). This CDR3 spans 14 amino acids. The CDR3 spells CASSLAGGSGELFF. CDR3 nucleotide sequence: TGTGCTAGCAGCTTAGCGGGGGGCTCCGGGGAGCTGTTTTTT.

The chain joins TRBV7-3 to TRBJ1-4; D not resolved. Looked up from germline, CDR1 is SGHTA and CDR2 is FQGTGA. Trimming stripped 8 bases from V and 7 bases from J, with 26 bases between. The CDR3 is 17 amino acids. The CDR3 DNA sequence: TGTGCCAGCGCTCCAAATCGCGGGCTGGGTGCAGGTGAAAAACTGTTTTTT. It encodes CASAPNRGLGAGEKLFF. The full variable domain, its missing parts supplied by reference TRBV7-3 and TRBJ1-4, is GAGVSQTPSNKVTEKGKYVELRCDPISGHTALYWYRQSLGQGPEFLIYFQGTGAADDSGLPNDRFFAVRPEGSVSTLKIQRTERGDSAVYLCASAPNRGLGAGEKLFFGSGTQLSVL.

This chain connects TRBV18 to TRBJ1-5; no reliable D call. CDR3 length: 16 amino acids. CDR1 KGHSH and CDR2 LQKENI come from the germline V gene. Trimming left V 2 bases short and J 3 bases short, with 14 bases between. The CDR3 here is CASSPVRAALNQPQHF. CDR3 coding DNA: TGTGCCAGCTCACCAGTGCGGGCGGCCCTCAATCAGCCCCAGCATTTT.

The chain uses TRBV11-3 and TRBJ1-1, with a possible D match to TRBD1 (6 bases). V lost 5 bases to trimming and J lost 6 bases, with 13 bases between them. The CDR3 has 13 residues. The V gene's germline CDR1 is SGHNT and CDR2 YENEEA. This chain's CDR3 is CASSEQGGAEAFF. The CDR3 nucleotides are TGTGCCAGCAGCGAACAGGGAGGCGCTGAAGCTTTCTTT.

The chain combines TRBV12-5 with TRBJ1-1, with TRBD1 as a possible D gene (6 bases). V was cut by 2 bases and J by 5 bases, with 18 bases left in between. The CDR3 is made up of 16 amino acids. From germline, CDR1 is LGHNT and CDR2 FRNRAP. This CDR3 is CASGLSRTGARTEAFF. CDR3 sequence (DNA): TGTGCTAGTGGTTTGTCCCGGACGGGGGCCCGAACTGAAGCTTTCTTT.

V is TRBV28 and J is TRBJ1-1; D remains ambiguous. Trimming stripped 3 bases from V and 4 bases from J, with 18 bases between. The germline V gene encodes CDR1 MDHEN and CDR2 SYDVKM. There are 16 residues in the CDR3. CDR3 amino acids: CASSFGVRLEPTEAFF. As DNA, the CDR3 is TGTGCCAGCAGTTTTGGTGTCCGCCTAGAGCCCACTGAAGCTTTCTTT.

This chain connects TRBV18 to TRBJ2-1, with 8 bases that match TRBD1. V lost 5 bases to trimming and J lost 4 bases; unmatched junction nucleotides: 10. Germline CDR1 reads KGHSH; CDR2 reads LQKENI. The CDR3 loop spans 16 amino acids. CDR3 bases: TGTGCCAGCTCAACCCGGACAGGGTCCACTTACAATGAGCAGTTCTTC. Encoded protein: CASSTRTGSTYNEQFF.